This entry lists 25 T cell receptor beta chains sequenced from one sample in a study of long-term antiretroviral therapy in people with HIV. Investigators performed immunoSEQ version v3.0 at survey level. Assay: immunoSEQ multiplex PCR; the TCRdb copy retains only in-frame clones and omits some. Of 34,000 or so clones in the sample, roughly 85% were seen once. The source was unsorted PBMCs, collected about 3.3 years after starting antiretroviral therapy. Receptors originate from a man younger than 35 with HIV.

In DNA, the CDR3 is TGTGCCAGCAGCCCCTTTGAGGACTTGAACACTGAAGCTTTCTTT. It encodes CASSPFEDLNTEAFF. The genes are TRBV9 and TRBJ1-1, with D unclear. The CDR3 spans 15 residues. The V gene lost 4 bases and the J gene lost 0 bases, with 13 bases spanning the gap. The germline gives CDR1 SGDLS, CDR2 YYNGEE.

This clone appeared a single time. This sequence joins TRBV9 and TRBJ2-7; tentatively, D is TRBD2 (5 bases). V lost 4 bases to trimming and J lost 2 bases, with 13 bases between them. Germline CDR1 and CDR2: SGDLS and YYNGEE. This CDR3 region has 14 residues. CDR3 DNA: TGTGCCAGCAGCCCCGGGGTCCAGGCCTACGAGCAGTACTTC. Protein sequence: CASSPGVQAYEQYF.

V gene TRBV7-3 combines with J gene TRBJ2-3, with TRBD2 matching 11 bases. CDR1 and CDR2 (germline): SGHTA, FQGTGA. CDR3 length: 16 amino acids. V gave up 4 bases and J gave up 5 bases; unmatched junction bases: 8. The DNA for the CDR3 is TGTGCCAGCAGCTCAACTAGCGGGAGTTGGGTAGATACGCAGTATTTT. Translating gives CASSSTSGSWVDTQYF.

V and J are TRBV5-6 and TRBJ2-1; D may be TRBD1 or TRBD2 (5 bases each). The CDR3 totals 14 residues. CDR1 SGHDT and CDR2 YYEEEE come from the germline V gene. V gave up 0 bases and J gave up 4 bases, with 8 bases separating them. The CDR3 nucleotides read TGTGCCAGCAGCTTGGGGTGGGGGTACAATGAGCAGTTCTTC. It specifies CASSLGWGYNEQFF.

The chain links TRBV9 to TRBJ2-7, with no clear D. The ends were cut back, 4 bases at V and 5 bases at J, with 13 bases in the middle. CDR3 length equals 13 residues. Germline-derived CDR1 and CDR2 are SGDLS and YYNGEE. CDR3 sequence (DNA): TGTGCCAGCAGCCCATCAGTATTCGACGAGCAGTACTTC. Its translation: CASSPSVFDEQYF.

The V gene is TRBV6-1, the J gene TRBJ2-7; the D call may be TRBD1 or TRBD2 (5 bases each). The germline V gene has CDR1 MNHNS and CDR2 SASEGT. Trimming shortened V by 6 bases and J by 3 bases, and 18 bases separated the two germline ends. This CDR3 contains 15 residues. The CDR3 DNA is TGTGCCAGCAGCGTAAACCGGGACGGGTACTACGAGCAGTACTTC. Translation: CASSVNRDGYYEQYF.

The rearrangement uses TRBV27 and TRBJ1-2, with a weak D call TRBD1 (6 bases). Germline loops: CDR1 MNHEY, CDR2 SMNVEV (reference sequence). The CDR3 is made up of 14 amino acids. The V end lost 0 bases, the J end lost 7 bases, and 12 bases lay between the germline ends. CDR3 protein: CASSLSGGAFGYTF. The CDR3 DNA reads as TGTGCCAGCAGTTTATCGGGGGGGGCGTTTGGCTACACCTTC.

V gene TRBV4-1 combines with J gene TRBJ1-2; no clear D gene. The V gene lost 0 bases and the J gene lost 3 bases, with 11 bases spanning the gap. The germline V gene has CDR1 MGHRA and CDR2 YSYEKL. The CDR3 sequence is 15 residues long. The chain's CDR3 is CASSQDSGDYYGYTF. The CDR3 nucleotides are TGCGCCAGCAGCCAAGATTCAGGTGATTACTATGGCTACACCTTC.

This clone occurred once. The J gene is TRBJ2-3, the V gene TRBV19; 7 positions agree with TRBD1. Germline trimming cut 6 bases from V and 3 bases from J; bases unmatched to any gene: 3. The germline V gene has CDR1 LNHDA and CDR2 SQIVND (reference sequence). The CDR3 consists of 13 residues. CDR3 protein: CASRRQGTDTQYF. CDR3 bases: TGTGCCAGTAGAAGACAGGGAACAGATACGCAGTATTTT.

The genes are TRBV9 and TRBJ1-2; tentatively, D is TRBD1 (6 bases). The V gene's germline CDR1 is SGDLS and CDR2 YYNGEE. The CDR3 consists of 12 residues. V was clipped by 3 bases and J by 13 bases, with 16 bases between them. The CDR3 here is CASSAGTLASTF. For the CDR3, the DNA is TGTGCCAGCAGCGCGGGGACATTGGCTTCCACCTTC.

The chain recombines TRBV5-4 with TRBJ2-1, with D possibly being TRBD1 or TRBD2 (5 bases each). The CDR3 is 13 residues long. The germline V and J ends were trimmed by 4 bases and 4 bases, with 9 bases remaining between them. The germline V gene encodes CDR1 SGHNT and CDR2 YYREEE (reference sequence). The CDR3 nucleotides read TGTGCCAGCAGCGGGGGACGGTACAATGAGCAGTTCTTC. Amino acid sequence: CASSGGRYNEQFF.

The chain recombines TRBV4-1 with TRBJ1-2; TRBD1 aligns across 7 bases. CDR1 and CDR2 from the germline V gene are MGHRA and YSYEKL. The CDR3 covers 15 residues. Unmatched junction bases numbered 5, after V lost 2 bases and J lost 2 bases. In nucleotides, the CDR3 is TGCGCCAGCAGCCAACCGGGACAGTCAAACTATGGCTACACCTTC. Its translation is CASSQPGQSNYGYTF.

Only one count was recorded for this clone. This sequence joins TRBV28 and TRBJ2-1; unclear D gene. Per germline, CDR1 MDHEN and CDR2 SYDVKM. This CDR3 spans 14 amino acids. The V and J ends lost 3 bases and 6 bases respectively, with 12 bases between them. The CDR3 coding sequence is TGTGCCAGCAGTTTCTGGGCTGAGCGCAATGAGCAGTTCTTC. Protein sequence: CASSFWAERNEQFF.

J is TRBJ2-3 and V is TRBV7-9, with D perhaps given as TRBD1 or TRBD2 (5 bases each). Trimming took off 4 bases at V and 4 bases at J, with 9 bases between the two ends. CDR3 length equals 13 residues. Germline V lookup: CDR1 SEHNR, CDR2 FQNEAQ (reference sequence). The CDR3 loop is CASSSRGPDTQYF. CDR3 DNA sequence: TGTGCCAGCAGCTCGAGGGGCCCAGATACGCAGTATTTT.

The rearrangement links TRBV4-1 to TRBJ2-1; D is uncertain. The germline CDR1 and CDR2 sequences are MGHRA and YSYEKL. The CDR3 runs to 15 residues. The V gene lost 0 bases and the J gene lost 6 bases, with 12 bases spanning the gap. The CDR3 reads CASSQDRINGNEQFF. Written as DNA, the CDR3 is TGCGCCAGCAGCCAAGATCGGATTAATGGCAATGAGCAGTTCTTC.

This clone is a singleton in its sample. This chain links TRBV2 with TRBJ2-3, with 10 positions matching TRBD2. V dropped 5 bases and J dropped 2; count of bases not matched to a gene: 10. The V gene's germline CDR1 is SNHLY and CDR2 FYNNEI. The CDR3 runs 17 residues. The DNA of the CDR3 is TGTGCCAGCAGTCCCCGACTAGCGGGCTCATTCACAGATACGCAGTATTTT. This translates into CASSPRLAGSFTDTQYF.

The chain employs TRBV9 and TRBJ1-2, with D hard to call. Germline values: CDR1 SGDLS, CDR2 YYNGEE. Between the trimmed V and J ends, which lost 0 bases and 4 bases, there was a span of 16 bases. The CDR3 runs to 16 residues. CDR3 nucleotide sequence: TGTGCCAGCAGCGTAGGAGGAGCCGGAGGTTTCTATGGCTACACCTTC. This codes for CASSVGGAGGFYGYTF. Looking up the rest from reference TRBV9 and TRBJ1-2 gives the full variable domain: DSGVTQTPKHLITATGQRVTLRCSPRSGDLSVYWYQQSLDQGLQFLIQYYNGEERAKGNILERFSAQQFPDLHSELNLSSLELGDSALYFCASSVGGAGGFYGYTFGSGTRLTVV.

The gene calls are TRBV2 and TRBJ1-1; TRBD1 matches 7 bases. CDR1 and CDR2 (germline): SNHLY, FYNNEI. After removal of 11 bases from V and 1 base from J, the junction contained 10 bases not matched to a gene. The CDR3 consists of 14 residues. In nucleotides, the CDR3 is TGTGCCCGACGGAGGGACAGAGAGAACACTGAAGCTTTCTTT. Translation: CARRRDRENTEAFF.

The chain links TRBV5-4 to TRBJ1-5; D is possibly TRBD1 (5 bases). In germline, CDR1 is SGHNT, CDR2 YYREEE (reference sequence). V was shortened by 4 bases and J by 3 bases, with 17 bases between the two germline ends. This CDR3 is built from 16 residues. CDR3: CASSLGPGPSNQPQHF. CDR3 DNA sequence: TGTGCCAGCAGCCTGGGTCCGGGGCCTTCCAATCAGCCCCAGCATTTT.

V is TRBV29-1 and J is TRBJ2-1; D is uncertain. V was trimmed by 3 bases and J by 5 bases, leaving 11 bases between them. Germline loops: CDR1 SQVTM, CDR2 ANQGSEA. The CDR3 runs 13 residues. For the CDR3, the DNA is TGCAGCGTTGACGGGCAGGCGGACAATGAGCAGTTCTTC. Its protein is CSVDGQADNEQFF.

J is TRBJ2-1 and V is TRBV18; 11 bases are shared with TRBD2. The CDR3 sequence is 16 residues long. The V gene end was trimmed by 3 bases and the J gene end by 2 bases; junction bases not matched to a gene: 3. Per the germline V gene, CDR1 is KGHSH and CDR2 is LQKENI. The CDR3 coding sequence is TGTGCCAGCTCACCGTATAGCGGGAGGGCCTACAATGAGCAGTTCTTC. Translated, it gives CASSPYSGRAYNEQFF.

The chain carries TRBV4-3 and TRBJ2-7; 8 nucleotides align to TRBD2. The junction had 9 bases not matched to a gene; V was cut back by 3 bases and J by 2 bases. Germline V gene lookup returns CDR1 LGHNA and CDR2 YSLEER. The CDR3 has 16 residues. Here the CDR3 reads CASSQDASGSTYEQYF. The CDR3 coding sequence is TGCGCCAGCAGCCAGGACGCAAGCGGGAGTACCTACGAGCAGTACTTC.

The rearrangement uses TRBV19 and TRBJ1-2; tentatively, D is TRBD1 (6 bases). The CDR3 consists of 15 residues. With 1 base removed from V and 4 bases from J, the gap between germline ends came to 13 bases. In germline, CDR1 is LNHDA, CDR2 SQIVND (reference sequence). CDR3 nucleotides: TGTGCCAGTAGTATAGCACAGGGCCTAGGCTATGGCTACACCTTC. It specifies CASSIAQGLGYGYTF.

The chain has TRBV15 and TRBJ1-1; D uncertain. V was trimmed by 0 bases and J by 10 bases, leaving 24 bases between them. The CDR3 loop spans 17 amino acids. Per germline, CDR1 LNHNV and CDR2 YYDKDF (reference sequence). The CDR3 is CATSRDGGRGPEHGAFF. The CDR3 DNA sequence: TGTGCCACCAGCAGAGATGGAGGGCGAGGCCCTGAACATGGAGCTTTCTTT.

The genes are TRBV27 and TRBJ2-3; perhaps TRBD1 as D (5 bases). V shed 2 bases and J shed 3 bases, with 12 bases lying between them. Germline V gene lookup returns CDR1 MNHEY and CDR2 SMNVEV (reference sequence). The CDR3 sequence is 15 residues long. CDR3 bases: TGTGCCAGCAGTTTAATCAGGGTGGGAACAGATACGCAGTATTTT. It codes for CASSLIRVGTDTQYF.